This T cell receptor beta chain was captured in a study of Tregs in tolerant kidney transplant recipients. The study, taken as a whole, reports: Validation in larger populations is needed because few patients were studied. Tolerant patients' donor-specific Tregs expanded beyond overall Tregs, suggesting antigen-driven growth.

In this sample, this clone turned up once. Its antigen is not identified. The nonmyeloablative bone marrow transplants came from related graft donors, with transient mixed chimerism. Libraries were prepared by immunoSEQ multiplex PCR; TCRdb keeps only in-frame clonotypes and omits some of them. The sample lists roughly 80,000 clones; more than 85% were seen once. The CDR3 has 15 residues. The V end was cut by 2 bases, the J end by 3 bases, with 13 bases between. The germline V gene encodes CDR1 MNHNS and CDR2 SASEGT. This TCR was recovered from a human patient who received a combined kidney and bone marrow transplant. Some T cells may trace back to the graft donor. This specimen consisted of CD4+ T cells from blood (PBMCs), obtained 24 months after the transplant. The chain carries TRBV6-1 and TRBJ2-5; weak D call: TRBD2 (6 bases). The DNA of the CDR3 is TGTGCCAGCAGTGAATGGGGGTGGGGGGAAGAGACCCAGTACTTC. Translation gives CASSEWGWGEETQYF.